This T cell receptor (beta chain) was recovered during a study of shared T cell receptors in the human thymus. Profiling relied on immunoSEQ multiplex PCR, and the TCRdb table lists in-frame clones only, not all of them. The sample has about 730,000 clones, around 85% seen once; the top ten hold 0.0095% to 0.011%. This clone was seen more than once but under ten times. This sample was also put to use in a study of human thymus T cells. This second study notes: Resections from corrective heart surgery supplied the thymus tissue. Reports from related research described highly overlapping thymic repertoires among unrelated individuals.

Material for sequencing was thymocytes. The receptor was isolated from a girl younger than two with a congenital heart defect.

CDR3 sequence (DNA): TGCGCCAGCAGCCAAGCCCCACTGACAGGGTACGGCTACACCTTC. Amino acids: CASSQAPLTGYGYTF. The chain carries TRBV4-3 and TRBJ1-2, with 7 bases lining up with TRBD1. Trimming removed 1 base from V and 8 bases from J; junction bases left unmatched: 10. The CDR3 sequence is 15 residues long. Looked up from germline, CDR1 is LGHNA and CDR2 is YSLEER.